The clone carrying this T cell receptor beta chain appeared once. This specimen comes from a study of T cell responses to AZD1222 COVID-19 vaccine. TCRdb's copy holds only in-frame clones and misses some; the assay was immunoSEQ multiplex PCR. The sample holds around 140,000 clones, 80% to 95% seen once. With V trimmed by 3 bases and J by 7 bases, 7 bases remained unmatched. This CDR3 spans 15 amino acids. The germline gives CDR1 MDHEN, CDR2 SYDVKM. J is TRBJ2-3 and V is TRBV28; TRBD2 agrees at 10 bases. The source is an adult in good health. The starting material was peripheral blood, obtained on day 0 of AZD1222 vaccination. In DNA form, the CDR3 reads TGTGCCAGCAGTTTCCGATCTAGCGGGAGTAATACGCAGTATTTT. Its translation: CASSFRSSGSNTQYF.